This note documents a single T cell receptor (beta chain) sequence. The target antigen is unknown. The sample is drawn from a study of T cells in Graves' hyperthyroidism and ophthalmopathy. Study-wide results and caveats: Most clonotypes that expanded in the thyroid above 0.001 also showed up in blood. Classification by a 13 V-J model distinguished ophthalmopathy from stable hyperthyroidism.

Germline lookup yields CDR1 MNHNS and CDR2 SASEGT. With 3 bases removed from V and 8 bases from J, the gap between germline ends came to 13 bases. This CDR3 region has 14 residues. The TCR beta CDR3 regions underwent amplification using RNA transcripts as the source. TCR CDR3 underwent first-round RT-PCR with the HTBI primer set. TCRdb fed the multiplex PCR reads into MiXCR, producing one record per CDR3 protein. Among about 340,000 distinct CDR3 sequences, 15% to 20% were seen once, and the ten largest hold 45% to 55%. The diagnostic basis comprised clinical symptoms, serum thyroxine and TRAb, thyroid ultrasound and orbital computed tomography.

This clonotype originated in a woman aged 45-60 years with Graves' hyperthyroidism. V usage is TRBV6-1 and J usage is TRBJ1-4; possible D gene TRBD1, 5 bases. Sequenced: blood. Written as DNA, the CDR3 is TGTGCCAGCAGTGATGGGACGGACTACGAAAAACTGTTTTTT. This gives the protein CASSDGTDYEKLFF.